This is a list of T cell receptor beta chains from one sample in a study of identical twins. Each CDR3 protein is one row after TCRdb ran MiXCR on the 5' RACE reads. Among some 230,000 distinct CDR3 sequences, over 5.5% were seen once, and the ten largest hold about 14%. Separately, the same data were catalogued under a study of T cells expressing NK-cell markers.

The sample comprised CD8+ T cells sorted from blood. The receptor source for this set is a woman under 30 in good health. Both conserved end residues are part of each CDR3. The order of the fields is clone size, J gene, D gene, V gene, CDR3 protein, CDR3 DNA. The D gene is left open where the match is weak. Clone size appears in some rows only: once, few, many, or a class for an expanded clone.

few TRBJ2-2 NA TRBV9 CASSVNVNTGELFF TGTGCCAGCAGCGTAAATGTAAACACCGGGGAGCTGTTTTTT
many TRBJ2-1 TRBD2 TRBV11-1 CASSKKTSGLFNEQFF TGTGCCAGCAGTAAAAAGACTAGCGGCTTGTTCAATGAGCAGTTCTTC
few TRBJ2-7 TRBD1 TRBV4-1 CASSHGQGGTYEQYF TGCGCCAGCAGCCACGGACAGGGTGGCACCTACGAGCAGTACTTC
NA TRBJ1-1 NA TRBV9 CASSPLGLHF TGTGCCAGCAGCCCCTTGGGGCTACACTTT
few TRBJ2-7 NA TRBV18 CASSPSKSGHPYEQYF TGTGCCAGCTCACCTTCTAAATCGGGGCACCCCTACGAGCAGTACTTC
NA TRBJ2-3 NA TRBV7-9 CASSFGSYGTDTQYF TGTGCCAGCAGCTTTGGGAGTTACGGCACAGATACGCAGTATTTT
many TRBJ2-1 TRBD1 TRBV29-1 CSDYRDRPNNEQFF TGCAGCGACTATCGGGACAGGCCTAACAATGAGCAGTTCTTC
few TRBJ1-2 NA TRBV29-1 CSVESRDDGYTF TGCAGCGTTGAATCCAGGGATGATGGCTACACCTTC
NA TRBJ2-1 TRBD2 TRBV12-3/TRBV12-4 CASSLVGGGFNEQFF TGTGCCAGCAGTTTAGTTGGCGGGGGGTTCAATGAGCAGTTCTTC
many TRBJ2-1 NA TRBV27 CASSLLGPLGGNEQFF TGTGCCAGCAGTTTATTGGGGCCTCTCGGGGGAAATGAGCAGTTCTTC
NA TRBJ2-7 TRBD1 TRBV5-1 CASSLTGGGNEQYF TGCGCCAGCAGCTTGACAGGGGGCGGGAACGAGCAGTACTTC
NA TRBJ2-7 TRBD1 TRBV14 CASSQEDRFGEQYF TGTGCCAGCAGCCAAGAGGACAGGTTCGGGGAGCAGTACTTC
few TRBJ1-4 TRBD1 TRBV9 CASSPDRGDEKLFF TGTGCCAGCAGCCCCGACAGGGGGGATGAAAAACTGTTTTTT
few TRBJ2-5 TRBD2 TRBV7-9 CASSLLSGGPQETQYF TGTGCCAGCAGCTTATTAAGCGGGGGGCCCCAAGAGACCCAGTACTTC
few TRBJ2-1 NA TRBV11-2 CASSFYNLYNEQFF TGTGCCAGCAGCTTTTACAATTTATACAATGAGCAGTTCTTC
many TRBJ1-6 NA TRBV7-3 CASSSRQTRFEGSPLHF TGTGCCAGCAGCTCCAGACAGACCCGGTTCGAAGGTTCACCCCTCCACTTT
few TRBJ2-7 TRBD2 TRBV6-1 CASSELAGGTYEQYF TGTGCCAGCAGTGAACTAGCGGGAGGGACCTACGAGCAGTACTTC
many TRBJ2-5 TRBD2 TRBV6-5 CASSYSGGETQYF TGTGCCAGCAGTTACTCGGGGGGGGAGACCCAGTACTTC
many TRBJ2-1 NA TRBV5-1 CASSLAGSHEQFF TGCGCCAGCAGCTTGGCCGGGTCTCATGAGCAGTTCTTC
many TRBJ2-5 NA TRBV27 CASSLIGGQETQYF TGTGCCAGCAGTTTAATTGGGGGCCAAGAGACCCAGTACTTC
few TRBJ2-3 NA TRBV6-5 CASSYSRDPGTTDTQYF TGTGCCAGCAGTTACAGCCGGGACCCCGGCACCACAGATACGCAGTATTTT
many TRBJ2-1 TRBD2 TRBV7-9 CASTEGLAANNEQFF TGTGCCAGCACCGAGGGACTAGCGGCGAACAATGAGCAGTTCTTC
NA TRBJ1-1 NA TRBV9 CASSATGVYTEAFF TGTGCCAGCAGCGCGACAGGAGTTTACACTGAAGCTTTCTTT
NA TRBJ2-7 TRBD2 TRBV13 CASSPPYGRDEQYF TGTGCCAGCAGCCCTCCGTACGGGAGGGACGAGCAGTACTTC
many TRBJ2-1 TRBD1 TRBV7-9 CASSSKTGAVRREQFF TGTGCCAGCAGCTCAAAGACAGGGGCCGTCCGCCGGGAGCAGTTCTTC
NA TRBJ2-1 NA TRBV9 CASSADLGTYNEQFF TGTGCCAGCAGCGCAGACCTAGGGACCTACAATGAGCAGTTCTTC
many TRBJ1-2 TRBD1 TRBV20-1 CSARDIVSGGPGGYGYTF TGCAGTGCTAGAGATATCGTTTCAGGGGGCCCCGGCGGGTATGGCTACACCTTC
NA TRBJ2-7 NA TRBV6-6 CASSYGNPISYEQYF TGTGCCAGCAGTTACGGGAACCCTATCTCCTACGAGCAGTACTTC
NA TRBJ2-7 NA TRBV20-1 CSARESDYEQYF TGCAGTGCTAGAGAGAGTGACTACGAGCAGTACTTC
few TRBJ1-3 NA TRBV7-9 CASSPPRQAGNTIYF TGTGCCAGCAGCCCGCCTCGACAGGCCGGAAACACCATATATTTT
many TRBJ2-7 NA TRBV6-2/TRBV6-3 CASSYPGRDEQYF TGTGCCAGCAGTTACCCGGGGCGGGACGAGCAGTACTTC
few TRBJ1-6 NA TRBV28 CASSSVGSPLHF TGTGCCAGCAGTTCCGTCGGGTCACCCCTCCACTTT
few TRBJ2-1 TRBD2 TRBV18 CASSPTGGERLHNEQFF TGTGCCAGCTCACCTACCGGGGGGGAAAGGCTCCACAATGAGCAGTTCTTC
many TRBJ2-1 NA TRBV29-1 CSVEDQANEQFF TGCAGCGTTGAAGATCAAGCAAATGAGCAGTTCTTC
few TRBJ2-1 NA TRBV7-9 CASSSEQFF TGTGCCAGCAGCTCTGAGCAGTTCTTC
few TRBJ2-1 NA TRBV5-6 CASSLGTTYNEQFF TGTGCCAGCAGCTTGGGGACTACCTACAATGAGCAGTTCTTC
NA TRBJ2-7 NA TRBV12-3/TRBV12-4 CASSEDGRSYEQYF TGTGCCAGCAGTGAGGACGGCCGCTCCTACGAGCAGTACTTC
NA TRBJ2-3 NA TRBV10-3 CAIGRLATDTQYF TGTGCCATCGGGAGGCTAGCCACAGATACGCAGTATTTT
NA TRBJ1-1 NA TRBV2 CASRDSGLGNTEAFF TGTGCCAGCAGGGACAGTGGGTTGGGGAACACTGAAGCTTTCTTT
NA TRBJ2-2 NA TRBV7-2 CASSLLPFPANTGELFF TGTGCCAGCAGCTTATTGCCATTTCCAGCGAACACCGGGGAGCTGTTTTTT
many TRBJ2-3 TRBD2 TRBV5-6 CASSLAGRGRVSDTQYF TGTGCCAGCAGCTTGGCCGGGAGGGGAAGGGTTTCGGATACGCAGTATTTT
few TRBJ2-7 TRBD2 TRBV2 CASSEGPGGSYEQYF TGTGCCAGCAGTGAAGGGCCGGGGGGCTCCTACGAGCAGTACTTC